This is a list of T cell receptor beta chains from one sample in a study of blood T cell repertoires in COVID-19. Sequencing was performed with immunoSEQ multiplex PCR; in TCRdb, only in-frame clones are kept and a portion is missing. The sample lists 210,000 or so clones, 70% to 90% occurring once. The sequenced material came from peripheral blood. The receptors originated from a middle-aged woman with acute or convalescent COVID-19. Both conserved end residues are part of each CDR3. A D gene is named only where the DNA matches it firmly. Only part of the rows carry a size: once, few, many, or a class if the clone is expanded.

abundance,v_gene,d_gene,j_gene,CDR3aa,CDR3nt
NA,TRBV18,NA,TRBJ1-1,CASSPNRQNTEAFF,TGTGCCAGCTCACCTAACAGGCAGAACACTGAAGCTTTCTTT
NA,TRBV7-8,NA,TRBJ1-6,CASSLRGGNSPLHF,TGTGCCAGCAGCTTAAGGGGTGGTAATTCACCCCTCCACTTT
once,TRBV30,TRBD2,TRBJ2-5,CACRFLAGVETQYF,TGTGCCTGCCGGTTCTTAGCGGGGGTGGAGACCCAGTACTTC
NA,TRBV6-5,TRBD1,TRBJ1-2,CASTRTGGSYGYTF,TGTGCCAGCACCCGGACAGGGGGCAGCTATGGCTACACCTTC
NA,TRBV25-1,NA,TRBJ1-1,CASSEDRRRTEAFF,TGTGCCAGCAGTGAAGACAGGCGACGAACGGAGGCTTTCTTT
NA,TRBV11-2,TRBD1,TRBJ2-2,CASSRTGRVAGELFF,TGTGCCAGCAGCCGGACAGGGCGTGTGGCCGGGGAGCTGTTTTTT
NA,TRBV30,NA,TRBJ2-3,CAWNPGATDTQYF,TGTGCCTGGAACCCCGGAGCCACAGATACGCAGTATTTT
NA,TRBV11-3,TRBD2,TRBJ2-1,CASSPRTSGTNEQFF,TGTGCCAGCAGCCCGAGGACTAGCGGGACCAATGAGCAGTTCTTC
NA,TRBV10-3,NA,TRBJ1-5,CAISETRVMQPQHF,TGTGCCATCAGTGAGACCAGGGTTATGCAGCCCCAGCATTTT
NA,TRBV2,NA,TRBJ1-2,CASTGGSRGLGYGYTF,TGTGCCAGCACGGGGGGTTCCCGGGGATTAGGGTATGGCTACACCTTC
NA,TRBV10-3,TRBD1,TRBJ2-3,CAISRPGQGTDTQYF,TGTGCCATCAGCCGACCGGGACAGGGCACAGATACGCAGTATTTT
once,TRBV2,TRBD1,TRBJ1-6,CARGGQGGSPLHF,TGTGCCAGAGGTGGACAGGGAGGCTCACCCCTCCACTTT
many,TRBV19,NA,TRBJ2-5,CASSGLAGIQETQYF,TGTGCCAGTAGTGGCCTCGCAGGGATCCAAGAGACCCAGTACTTC
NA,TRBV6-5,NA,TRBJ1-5,CASSPTGHSNQPQHF,TGTGCCAGCAGTCCTACGGGACATAGCAATCAGCCCCAGCATTTT
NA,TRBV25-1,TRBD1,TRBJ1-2,CASSRDRGLSWGGYTF,TGTGCCAGCAGTCGGGACAGGGGGCTCTCGTGGGGAGGCTACACCTTC
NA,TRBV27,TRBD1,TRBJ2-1,CASRGQGVYNEQFF,TGTGCCAGCCGGGGACAGGGCGTTTACAATGAGCAGTTCTTC
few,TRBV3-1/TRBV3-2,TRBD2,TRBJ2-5,CASSPTTGTSGGRETQYF,TGTGCCAGCAGCCCGACGACCGGGACTAGCGGGGGGCGGGAGACCCAGTACTTC
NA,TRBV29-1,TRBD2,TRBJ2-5,CSVVLNSGTSGGGQETQYF,TGCAGCGTTGTACTGAATTCCGGGACTAGCGGGGGGGGACAAGAGACCCAGTACTTC
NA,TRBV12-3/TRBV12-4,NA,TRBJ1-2,CASSFTNYGYTF,TGTGCCAGCAGTTTCACTAACTATGGCTACACCTTC
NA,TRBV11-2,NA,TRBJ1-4,CASSKGRPRDEEKLFF,TGTGCCAGCAGTAAAGGCCGGCCCAGGGATGAGGAAAAACTGTTTTTT
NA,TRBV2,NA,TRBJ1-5,CASVSDSLYQPQHF,TGTGCCAGCGTCTCGGACAGCCTCTATCAGCCCCAGCATTTT
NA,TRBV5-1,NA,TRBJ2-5,CASSFGGETQYF,TGCGCCAGCAGCTTCGGGGGAGAGACCCAGTACTTC
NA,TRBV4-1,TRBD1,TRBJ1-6,CASSQPRQGSNSPLHF,TGCGCCAGCAGCCAACCGCGACAGGGTTCTAATTCACCCCTCCACTTT
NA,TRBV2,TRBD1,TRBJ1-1,CASSQQGTEAFF,TGTGCCAGCAGTCAACAGGGGACTGAAGCTTTCTTT
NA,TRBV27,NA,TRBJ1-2,CASSPPGGGYTF,TGTGCCAGCAGCCCCCCCGGGGGAGGCTACACCTTC